These T cell receptor beta chains were read from a single sample in a study of T cell responses to AZD1222 COVID-19 vaccine. Assay used: immunoSEQ multiplex PCR; TCRdb lists only in-frame clones, some missing. The sample includes about 150,000 clones, around 93% of them seen just once. The starting material was peripheral blood, obtained 28 days after the second AZD1222 dose. These receptor sequences come from an adult who received the AZD1222 COVID-19 vaccine. Each CDR3 is given with its conserved first and last residue. Fields, in order: J gene, clone size, D gene, V gene, CDR3 protein, CDR3 DNA. The D gene is left open where the match is weak. Rows give clone size only sometimes, using once, few, many, or a class for an expanded clone.

j_gene: TRBJ2-3; abundance: -; d_gene: -; v_gene: TRBV5-4; CDR3aa: CASSFGGGPDTQYF; CDR3nt: TGTGCCAGCAGCTTTGGGGGGGGGCCAGATACGCAGTATTTT
j_gene: TRBJ1-5; abundance: -; d_gene: -; v_gene: TRBV12-3/TRBV12-4; CDR3aa: CASSLPDQPQHF; CDR3nt: TGTGCCAGCAGTTTACCTGATCAGCCCCAGCATTTT
j_gene: TRBJ1-2; abundance: -; d_gene: -; v_gene: TRBV28; CDR3aa: CASSHSGYTF; CDR3nt: TGTGCCAGCTCTCATTCGGGCTACACCTTC
j_gene: TRBJ1-6; abundance: -; d_gene: -; v_gene: TRBV11-3; CDR3aa: CASSSSTSSYNSPLHF; CDR3nt: TGTGCCAGCAGCTCGTCGACGAGCTCCTATAATTCACCCCTCCACTTT
j_gene: TRBJ1-4; abundance: -; d_gene: -; v_gene: TRBV13; CDR3aa: CASSSDGRGTNEKLFF; CDR3nt: TGTGCCAGCAGCTCGGACGGACGGGGGACTAATGAAAAACTGTTTTTT
j_gene: TRBJ1-3; abundance: -; d_gene: TRBD1; v_gene: TRBV18; CDR3aa: CASSRGQGANTIYF; CDR3nt: TGTGCCAGCTCACGTGGACAGGGGGCAAACACCATATATTTT
j_gene: TRBJ2-1; abundance: -; d_gene: -; v_gene: TRBV24-1; CDR3aa: CATSDPGWRSENEQFF; CDR3nt: TGTGCCACCAGTGATCCTGGGTGGCGGTCAGAGAATGAGCAGTTCTTC
j_gene: TRBJ1-2; abundance: -; d_gene: TRBD1; v_gene: TRBV19; CDR3aa: CASSPGQGAYGYTF; CDR3nt: TGTGCCAGTAGTCCGGGACAGGGGGCGTATGGCTACACCTTC
j_gene: TRBJ2-6; abundance: -; d_gene: TRBD2; v_gene: TRBV7-2; CDR3aa: CASRSGGAGANVLTF; CDR3nt: TGTGCCAGCAGGTCCGGGGGGGCTGGGGCCAACGTCCTGACTTTC
j_gene: TRBJ1-3; abundance: -; d_gene: -; v_gene: TRBV7-9; CDR3aa: CASSLPFTGPGNTIYF; CDR3nt: TGTGCCAGCAGCTTACCCTTTACAGGGCCTGGAAACACCATATATTTT
j_gene: TRBJ1-5; abundance: -; d_gene: TRBD1; v_gene: TRBV7-9; CDR3aa: CASSSGGQGLNQPQHF; CDR3nt: TGTGCCAGCAGCTCCGGTGGACAGGGATTGAATCAGCCCCAGCATTTT
j_gene: TRBJ2-7; abundance: -; d_gene: -; v_gene: TRBV30; CDR3aa: CAWSVNTYEQYF; CDR3nt: TGTGCCTGGAGTGTAAACACCTACGAGCAGTACTTC
j_gene: TRBJ1-1; abundance: -; d_gene: -; v_gene: TRBV5-6; CDR3aa: CASSYGSGTAAEAFF; CDR3nt: TGTGCCAGCAGCTACGGTTCCGGGACGGCTGCTGAAGCTTTCTTT
j_gene: TRBJ2-2; abundance: -; d_gene: TRBD2; v_gene: TRBV10-1; CDR3aa: CASGVLAGLNTGELFF; CDR3nt: TGCGCCAGTGGGGTACTAGCGGGGTTGAACACCGGGGAGCTGTTTTTT
j_gene: TRBJ1-5; abundance: once; d_gene: -; v_gene: TRBV6-6; CDR3aa: CASSSALGGNQPQHF; CDR3nt: TGTGCCAGCAGTTCAGCTCTAGGGGGCAATCAGCCCCAGCATTTT
j_gene: TRBJ1-6; abundance: -; d_gene: -; v_gene: TRBV7-3; CDR3aa: CASSFNNSPLHF; CDR3nt: TGTGCCAGCAGCTTTAATAATTCACCCCTCCACTTT
j_gene: TRBJ2-1; abundance: -; d_gene: -; v_gene: TRBV21-1; CDR3aa: CASSKFWTSGGLRDEQFF; CDR3nt: TGTGCCAGCAGCAAATTTTGGACTAGCGGGGGACTACGGGATGAGCAGTTCTTC
j_gene: TRBJ2-1; abundance: once; d_gene: TRBD1; v_gene: TRBV3-1/TRBV3-2; CDR3aa: CASSLDRGDVSYNEQFF; CDR3nt: TGTGCCAGCAGCCTCGACAGGGGCGACGTCTCCTACAATGAGCAGTTCTTC
j_gene: TRBJ2-5; abundance: -; d_gene: -; v_gene: TRBV5-5; CDR3aa: CASVSGGLQETQYF; CDR3nt: TGTGCCAGCGTATCAGGGGGGCTGCAAGAGACCCAGTACTTC
j_gene: TRBJ1-2; abundance: -; d_gene: -; v_gene: TRBV13; CDR3aa: CASSARTESGYTF; CDR3nt: TGTGCCAGCAGCGCCCGGACGGAGTCTGGCTACACCTTC
j_gene: TRBJ1-1; abundance: -; d_gene: -; v_gene: TRBV30; CDR3aa: CAWTPGSNTEAFF; CDR3nt: TGTGCCTGGACCCCAGGTTCGAACACTGAAGCTTTCTTT